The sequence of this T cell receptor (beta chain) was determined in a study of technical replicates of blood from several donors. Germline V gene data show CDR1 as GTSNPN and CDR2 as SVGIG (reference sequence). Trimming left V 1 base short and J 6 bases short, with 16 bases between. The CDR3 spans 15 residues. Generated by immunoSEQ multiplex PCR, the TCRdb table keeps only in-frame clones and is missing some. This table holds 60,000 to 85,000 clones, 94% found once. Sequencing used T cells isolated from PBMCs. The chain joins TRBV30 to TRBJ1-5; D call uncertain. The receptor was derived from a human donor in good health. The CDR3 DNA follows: TGTGCCTGGAGTGGTCCGAATACAGCGGTTCAGCCCCAGCATTTT. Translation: CAWSGPNTAVQPQHF.